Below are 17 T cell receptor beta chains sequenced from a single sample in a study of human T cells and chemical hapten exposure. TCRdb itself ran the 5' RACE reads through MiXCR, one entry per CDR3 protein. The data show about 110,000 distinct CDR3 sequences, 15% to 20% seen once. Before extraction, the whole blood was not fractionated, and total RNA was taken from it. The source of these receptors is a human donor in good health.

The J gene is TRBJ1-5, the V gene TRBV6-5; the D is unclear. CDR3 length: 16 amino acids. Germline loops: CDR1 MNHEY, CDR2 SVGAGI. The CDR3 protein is CERREKERSIRQPQHF. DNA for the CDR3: TGTGAAAGAAGAGAGAAAGAAAGGAGTATCCGTCAGCCCCAGCATTTT.

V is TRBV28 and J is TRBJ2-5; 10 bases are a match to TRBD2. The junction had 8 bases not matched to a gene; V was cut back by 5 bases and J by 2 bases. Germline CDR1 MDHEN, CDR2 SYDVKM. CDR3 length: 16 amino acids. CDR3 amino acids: CASSGSSGSRQETQYF. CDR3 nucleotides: TGTGCCAGCAGTGGGTCTAGCGGGAGTCGGCAAGAGACCCAGTACTTC.

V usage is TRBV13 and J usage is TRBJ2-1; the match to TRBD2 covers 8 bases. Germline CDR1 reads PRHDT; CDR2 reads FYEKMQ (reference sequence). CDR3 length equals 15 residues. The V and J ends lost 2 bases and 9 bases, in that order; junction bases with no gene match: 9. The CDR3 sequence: CASSLRTGGPGEQFF. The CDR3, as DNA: TGTGCCAGCAGCTTAAGAACGGGAGGGCCTGGTGAGCAGTTCTTC.

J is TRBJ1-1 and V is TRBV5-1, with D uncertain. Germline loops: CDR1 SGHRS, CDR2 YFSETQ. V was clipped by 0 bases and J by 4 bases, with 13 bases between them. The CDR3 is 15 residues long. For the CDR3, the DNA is TGCGCCAGCAGCTTGGGAGGGAATCTTGGCACTGAAGCTTTCTTT. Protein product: CASSLGGNLGTEAFF.

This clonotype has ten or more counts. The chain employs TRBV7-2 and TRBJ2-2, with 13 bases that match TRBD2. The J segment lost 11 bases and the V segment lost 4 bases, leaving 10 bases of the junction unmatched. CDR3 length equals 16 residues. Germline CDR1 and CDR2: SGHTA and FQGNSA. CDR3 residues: CASSSGLAGVLGELFF. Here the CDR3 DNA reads TGTGCCAGCAGCTCCGGACTAGCGGGAGTTTTAGGAGAGCTGTTTTTT.

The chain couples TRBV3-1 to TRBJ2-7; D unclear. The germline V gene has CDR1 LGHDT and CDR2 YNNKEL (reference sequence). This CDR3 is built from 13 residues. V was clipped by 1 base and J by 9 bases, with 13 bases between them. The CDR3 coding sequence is TGTGCCAGCAGCCAAGTGACCTCCAGAGGGCAGTACTTC. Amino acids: CASSQVTSRGQYF.

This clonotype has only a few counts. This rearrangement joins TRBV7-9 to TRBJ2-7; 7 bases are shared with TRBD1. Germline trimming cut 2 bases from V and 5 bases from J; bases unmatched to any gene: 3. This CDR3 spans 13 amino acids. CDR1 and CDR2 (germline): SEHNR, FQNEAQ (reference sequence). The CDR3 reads CASSLRTGDEQYF. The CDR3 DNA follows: TGTGCCAGCAGCTTAAGGACAGGTGACGAGCAGTACTTC.

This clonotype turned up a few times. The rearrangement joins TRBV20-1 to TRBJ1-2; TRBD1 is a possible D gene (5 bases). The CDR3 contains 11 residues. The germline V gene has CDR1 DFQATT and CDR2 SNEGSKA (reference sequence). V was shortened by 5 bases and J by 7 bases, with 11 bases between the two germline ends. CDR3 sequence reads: CSASGNIGYTF. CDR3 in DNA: TGCAGTGCTTCAGGGAATATTGGCTACACCTTC.

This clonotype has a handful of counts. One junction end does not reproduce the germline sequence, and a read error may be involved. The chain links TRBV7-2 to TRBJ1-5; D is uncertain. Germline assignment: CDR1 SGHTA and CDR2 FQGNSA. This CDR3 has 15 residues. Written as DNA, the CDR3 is TGTGCCAACAGCTTAGATGGCGATAGCAATCAGCCCCAGCATTTT. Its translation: CANSLDGDSNQPQHF.

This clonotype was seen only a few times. CDR3 nucleotides: TGCAGCGTTGGGGGGCAGCCCGCTACCGGGGAGCTGTTTTTT. Amino acid sequence: CSVGGQPATGELFF. This chain links TRBV29-1 with TRBJ2-2; possibly TRBD1 for D (6 bases). This CDR3 comprises 14 residues. Germline V gene sequence: CDR1 SQVTM, CDR2 ANQGSEA. V lost 4 bases and J 5 bases, leaving 14 bases between the germline ends.

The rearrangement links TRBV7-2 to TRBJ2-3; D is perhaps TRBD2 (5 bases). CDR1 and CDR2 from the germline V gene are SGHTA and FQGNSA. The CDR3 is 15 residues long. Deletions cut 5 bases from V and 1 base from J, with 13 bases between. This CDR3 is CASSTHRTGTDTQYF. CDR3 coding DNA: TGTGCCAGCAGCACCCACCGGACTGGCACAGATACGCAGTATTTT.

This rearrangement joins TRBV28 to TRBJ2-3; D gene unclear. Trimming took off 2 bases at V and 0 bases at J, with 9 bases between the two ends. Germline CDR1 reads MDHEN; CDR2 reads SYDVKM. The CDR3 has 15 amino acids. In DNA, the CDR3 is TGTGCCAGCAGTTTACCCGGTGCTAGCACAGATACGCAGTATTTT. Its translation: CASSLPGASTDTQYF.

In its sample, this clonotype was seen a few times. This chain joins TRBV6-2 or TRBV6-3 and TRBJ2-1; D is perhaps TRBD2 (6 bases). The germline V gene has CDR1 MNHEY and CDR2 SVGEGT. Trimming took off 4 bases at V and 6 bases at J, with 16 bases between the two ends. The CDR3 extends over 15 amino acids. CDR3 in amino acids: CASSWGIRGGNEQFF. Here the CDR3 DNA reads TGTGCCAGCAGTTGGGGCATTCGGGGAGGCAATGAGCAGTTCTTC.

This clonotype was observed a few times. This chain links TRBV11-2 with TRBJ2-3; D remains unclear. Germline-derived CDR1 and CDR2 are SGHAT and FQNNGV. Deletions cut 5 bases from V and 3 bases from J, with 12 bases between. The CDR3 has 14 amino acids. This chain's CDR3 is CASSPPVRTDTQYF. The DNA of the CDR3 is TGTGCCAGCAGCCCGCCCGTACGGACAGATACGCAGTATTTT. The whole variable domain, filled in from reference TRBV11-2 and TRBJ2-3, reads EAGVAQSPRYKIIEKRQSVAFWCNPISGHATLYWYQQILGQGPKLLIQFQNNGVVDDSQLPKDRFSAERLKGVDSTLKIQPAKLEDSAVYLCASSPPVRTDTQYFGPGTRLTVL.

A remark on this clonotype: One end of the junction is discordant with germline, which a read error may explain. The CDR3 is CASSQAKNLRDRVHF. The CDR3 DNA reads as TGTGCCAGCAGCCAAGCTAAGAATTTGCGGGATCGAGTACACTTC. The genes are TRBV14 and TRBJ2-7; a weak D match, TRBD2 (6 bases). This CDR3 has 15 residues. CDR1 and CDR2 (germline): SGHDN, FVKESK. Full variable domain (rest looked up from reference TRBV14 and TRBJ2-7): EAGVTQFPSHSVIEKGQTVTLRCDPISGHDNLYWYRRVMGKEIKFLLHFVKESKQDESGMPNNRFLAERTGGTYSTLKVQPAELEDSGVYFCASSQAKNLRDRVHFGPGTRLTVT.

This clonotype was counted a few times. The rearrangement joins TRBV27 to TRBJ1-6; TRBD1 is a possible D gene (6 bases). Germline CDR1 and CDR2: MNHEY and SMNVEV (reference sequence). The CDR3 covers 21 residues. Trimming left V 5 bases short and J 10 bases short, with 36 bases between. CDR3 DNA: TGTGCCAGCAGTCTCCCCGGCGGGTGTTGGAGACAGGAGTTATTGCGGTCACCCCTCCACTTT. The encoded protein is CASSLPGGCWRQELLRSPLHF.

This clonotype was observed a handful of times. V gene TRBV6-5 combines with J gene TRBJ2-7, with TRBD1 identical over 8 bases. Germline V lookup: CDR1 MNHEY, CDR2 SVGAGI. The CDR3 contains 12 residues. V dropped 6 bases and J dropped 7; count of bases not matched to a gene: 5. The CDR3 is CASSPGGREQYF. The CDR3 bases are TGTGCCAGCAGCCCAGGGGGCAGAGAGCAGTACTTC.